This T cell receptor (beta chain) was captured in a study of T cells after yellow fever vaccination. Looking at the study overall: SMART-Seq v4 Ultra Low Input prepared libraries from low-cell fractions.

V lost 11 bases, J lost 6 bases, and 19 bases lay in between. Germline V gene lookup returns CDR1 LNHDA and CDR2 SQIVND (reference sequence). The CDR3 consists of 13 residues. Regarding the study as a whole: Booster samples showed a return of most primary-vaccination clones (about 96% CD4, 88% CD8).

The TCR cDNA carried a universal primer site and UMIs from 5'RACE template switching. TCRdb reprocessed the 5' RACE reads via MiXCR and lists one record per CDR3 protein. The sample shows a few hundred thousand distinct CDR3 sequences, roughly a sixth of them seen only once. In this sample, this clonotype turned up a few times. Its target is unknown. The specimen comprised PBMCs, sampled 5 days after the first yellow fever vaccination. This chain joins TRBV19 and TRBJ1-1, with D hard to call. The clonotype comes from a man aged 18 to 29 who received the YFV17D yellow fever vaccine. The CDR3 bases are TGTGCCCCCTTCATGGTTGCGACCGCTGAAGCTTTCTTT. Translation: CAPFMVATAEAFF.